This TCR beta chain was profiled in a study of T cell repertoires in cytomegalovirus infection. The overall study: Researchers turned to recently identified HLA-C-restricted CMV epitopes as well as well-studied HLA-B-restricted ones. From public TCR beta signatures came an indication of both CMV infection and matching HLA type. General study points: Cumulative frequency (of public TCR beta family members) identified carriers of CMV plus the relevant HLA.

Germline V CDR1 and CDR2: LGHNA, YSLEER. Trimming stripped 4 bases from V and 5 bases from J, with 14 bases between. The CDR3 has 15 residues. A few counts support this clonotype. Its antigen is unidentified. One entry per CDR3 protein results from TCRdb running MiXCR on the reads. The sample has about 270,000 distinct CDR3 sequences, 20% to 25% seen once; the top ten hold around 20%. The chain recombines TRBV4-3 with TRBJ2-2; no clear D. The sequencing used cultured PBMCs, collected from culture after CMV antigen stimulation. The clonotype originates from a human donor in good health (CMV status not recorded). Some clones in this sample may be carry-over from other donors' samples. DNA of the CDR3: TGCGCCAGCAGCCTCCAATATCCGGAAACCGGGGAGCTGTTTTTT. It is translated as CASSLQYPETGELFF.